The clone carrying this TCR beta chain occurred once. This sample is drawn from a study of blood T cell repertoires in COVID-19. Overall study context: Donors in the United States, Italy and Spain gave samples during acute or convalescent COVID-19. From T cells, B-cell-depleted T cells, or PBMCs came the material, which was cDNA or gDNA.

Participants spanned ages about 18 to 90 years and resided in 20 to 25 US areas. This table comes from immunoSEQ multiplex PCR, and its TCRdb copy is limited to in-frame clones, with some not included. The data hold almost 400,000 clones, with over 75% observed a single time. This CDR3 is 14 amino acids long. V lost 2 bases and J lost 4; bases outside the gene matches: 3. Germline V CDR1 and CDR2: MNHNS, SASEGT. The gene calls are TRBV6-1 and TRBJ1-1; 8 positions agree with TRBD1. Sequencing was carried out using PBMCs or T cells enriched from blood (not recorded which). The receptor was derived from a woman aged 30 to 39 with acute COVID-19. CDR3 in amino acids: CASSEQGAGTEAFF. CDR3 bases: TGTGCCAGCAGTGAACAGGGGGCCGGCACTGAAGCTTTCTTT.